This T cell receptor (beta chain) is from a study of cytomegalovirus exposure and HLA in healthy donors. Overall study findings and caveats: While the bulk of TCR sequences proved rare, some public TCRs turned up in many donors. The study listed some 160 cytomegalovirus-associated TCR beta chains. Per published reports, the classifier diagnosed cytomegalovirus status with high specificity and sensitivity.

The protocol was immunoSEQ multiplex PCR, while the TCRdb copy is restricted to in-frame clones and leaves out a portion. The sample carries 150,000 to 200,000 clones, 85% recorded once. V was shortened by 0 bases and J by 2 bases, with 7 bases between the two germline ends. Germline V lookup: CDR1 SGDLS, CDR2 YYNGEE. The CDR3 extends over 14 amino acids. Among the roughly 120 subjects of the validation cohort, separate from the roughly 730-subject first cohort, were the donors. About this clone itself: Its antigen is unknown.

Specimen: PBMCs. This receptor was taken from a man aged 18 to 35 in good health and CMV-seropositive. V gene TRBV9 combines with J gene TRBJ2-3, with a possible D match to TRBD2 (5 bases). The CDR3 region is CASSVEDYTDTQYF. The DNA for the CDR3 is TGTGCCAGCAGCGTAGAAGACTACACAGATACGCAGTATTTT.